This T cell receptor beta chain was found in a study of post-analysis software for immune sequencing data. Findings and limits, study-wide: Five TRBV segments, including TRBV5-6, TRBV5-1 and TRBV20-1, were more frequent in patients than controls.

The table lists this clonotype with a few counts. Its antigen is undetermined. CDR1 and CDR2 (germline): DFQATT, SNEGSKA (reference sequence). The CDR3 length is 14 residues. Trimming cost V 3 bases and J 0 bases, with 11 bases left between them. TCR beta cDNA libraries had unique molecular identifiers. TCRdb re-called the PCR reads with MiXCR, one entry per CDR3 protein. The table lists around 200,000 distinct CDR3 sequences, about 30% of them singletons, with nearly 3.5% in the top ten. This rearrangement joins TRBV20-1 to TRBJ1-1, with a tentative D call TRBD1 (5 bases). This TCR was recovered from a girl aged 2-17 years with multiple sclerosis. Sequenced sample: blood. The CDR3 region is CSASRGFMNTEAFF. CDR3 sequence (DNA): TGCAGTGCTAGTCGGGGGTTCATGAACACTGAAGCTTTCTTT.